The sequence of this TCR beta chain was determined in a study of CD8+ T cells in alopecia areata. About the research overall: Tofacitinib administration to treated patients was oral, at 5 to 10 mg twice daily. The share of scalp area affected provided the severity score for treated patients. Study-wide results and caveats: With one nonresponder, baseline CD8+ expansion's link to response remains uncertain.

To note about this clone: Its antigen is currently unknown.

Trimming cost V 10 bases and J 0 bases, with 13 bases left between them. The CDR3 consists of 14 residues. Per the germline V gene, CDR1 is SNHLY and CDR2 is FYNNEI. Treatment in this sample: oral pan-JAK inhibitor, 5-10 mg twice daily. Alopecia areata patients had lesional scalp punch biopsies and peripheral blood taken from them. cDNA prepared by RNA extraction and subsequent reverse transcription served as the template for sequencing. Sequenced by immunoSEQ multiplex PCR; TCRdb stores in-frame clones only, minus some. The sample records about 64,000 clones, about half being singletons. The sequenced sample was CD8+ T cells sorted from blood, obtained around week 37, from a patient treated with tofacitinib. This clonotype originated in a human donor with alopecia areata. V and J are TRBV2 and TRBJ2-1, with D possibly TRBD1 on 5 matching bases. This chain's CDR3 is CATIGQSSYNEQFF. The CDR3 DNA reads TGTGCCACCATTGGACAAAGCTCCTACAATGAGCAGTTCTTC.